This T cell receptor (beta chain) is drawn from a study of identical twins. TCRdb re-called the 5' RACE reads through MiXCR, storing one row per CDR3 protein. This table holds under 300,000 distinct CDR3 sequences, over 12% found once. V lost 1 base, J lost 7 bases, and 10 bases stayed unmatched. Per the germline V gene, CDR1 is DFQATT and CDR2 is SNEGSKA (reference sequence). CDR3 length equals 15 residues. This clonotype was sampled from a young woman in good health. What was sequenced was memory (CD45RO+) T cells sorted from blood. The chain recombines TRBV20-1 with TRBJ1-2, with 9 bases fitting TRBD1. In DNA form, the CDR3 reads TGCAGTGCTAGAGCCCCGGACAGGGGCCGAGGTGGCTACACCTTC. Its protein product is CSARAPDRGRGGYTF.